The sequence of this TCR beta chain was determined in a study of cytomegalovirus exposure and HLA in healthy donors. The PCR contained 60 Vbeta and 13 Jbeta primers. Only in-frame clones appear in the TCRdb table, and some are missing; sequencing was by immunoSEQ multiplex PCR. This sample's clone table lists some 130,000 clones. Losses at the gene ends were 5 bases for V and 0 bases for J; bases not matched to a gene: 0. Germline assignment: CDR1 LGHNA and CDR2 YSLEER. The CDR3 runs to 14 residues. Comment on this clone: Its antigen is still unknown.

The study's findings and limits: Presence/absence analyses assumed roughly uniform sequencing depth across donors, which may not hold. Associated with cytomegalovirus, according to the listing, were 150 to 200 TCR beta chains.

The TCR originated in a man aged 18 to 30 in good health and CMV-seronegative. J is TRBJ1-1 and V is TRBV4-3, with 10 bases lining up with TRBD1. Sequencing used PBMCs. The CDR3 coding sequence is TGCGCCAGCAGCGGGACAGGGGTGAACACTGAAGCTTTCTTT. Translation: CASSGTGVNTEAFF.